This TCR beta chain was documented in a study of T cell responses to AZD1222 COVID-19 vaccine. Turning to this clone: Its specificity is unknown.

Profiling relied on immunoSEQ multiplex PCR, and the TCRdb table lists in-frame clones only, not all of them. The table includes tens of thousands of clones, 60% to 85% detected once. The CDR3 is made up of 16 amino acids. Germline assignment: CDR1 SGHTA and CDR2 FQGNSA. V was pared by 5 bases and J by 1 base, with 17 bases between. Study outcomes and limitations: Just a handful of AZD1222 recipients tested seropositive at baseline. Targeting of unmutated variant regions was reportedly seen in nearly half of spike-specific TCRs. When two AZD1222 doses had been given, Spike-specific TCR breadth and depth rose.

The chain has TRBV7-2 and TRBJ1-1; D is ambiguous. The sequencing used peripheral blood, collected on day 0 of AZD1222 vaccination. The TCR was taken from an adult in good health. The DNA of the CDR3 is TGTGCCAGCAGCCCCCCCCAGAGGATAGGGAACACTGAAGCTTTCTTT. It encodes CASSPPQRIGNTEAFF.